Presented here are 22 T cell receptor beta chains from one specimen sequenced in a study of PD-1 blockade in mismatch repair-deficient tumors. Sequencing used immunoSEQ multiplex PCR; TCRdb keeps in-frame clones, though not all of them. Of some 110,000 clones listed, over 60% are singletons. Sequenced here: peripheral blood, sampled 60 weeks after starting pembrolizumab. The receptors derive from an adult with mismatch repair-deficient cancer.

This clone was found many times. The chain uses TRBV14 and TRBJ2-5; D uncertain. This CDR3 spans 10 amino acids. CDR1 and CDR2 from the germline V gene are SGHDN and FVKESK. Trimming cost V 9 bases and J 4 bases, with 6 bases left between them. The chain's CDR3 is CARYRETQYF. The CDR3 region has the DNA TGTGCCAGGTACCGAGAGACCCAGTACTTC.

This clone was found a few times. This chain links TRBV19 with TRBJ2-1; 7 bases are shared with TRBD2. Germline lookup yields CDR1 LNHDA and CDR2 SQIVND (reference sequence). CDR3 size: 16 residues. The V segment lost 5 bases and the J segment 1 base; nucleotides outside the gene matches: 8. The CDR3 sequence: CASSRQTSRSYNEQFF. The CDR3, as DNA: TGTGCCAGTAGTCGCCAGACTAGCAGGTCCTACAATGAGCAGTTCTTC.

This clone was seen a single time. The rearrangement links TRBV28 to TRBJ1-3; D is undetermined. CDR3 size: 14 residues. V was trimmed by 6 bases and J by 0 bases, leaving 9 bases between them. Germline V lookup: CDR1 MDHEN, CDR2 SYDVKM. The CDR3 sequence is CASRKTSSGNTIYF. In DNA, the CDR3 is TGTGCCAGCAGAAAGACAAGCTCTGGAAACACCATATATTTT.

V usage is TRBV5-4 and J usage is TRBJ2-7, with a tentative D call TRBD2 (5 bases). V was pared by 0 bases and J by 4 bases, with 11 bases between. CDR1 is SGHNT, CDR2 YYREEE, per germline (reference sequence). This CDR3 has 14 amino acids. The CDR3 loop reads CASSLDRGSYEQYF. As DNA, the CDR3 is TGTGCCAGCAGCTTGGATCGGGGATCGTACGAGCAGTACTTC.

This rearrangement joins TRBV10-3 to TRBJ2-6; D may be TRBD1 (6 bases). Per the germline V gene, CDR1 is ENHRY and CDR2 is SYGVKD. The CDR3 has 17 residues. Trimming took 5 bases from V and 0 from J, leaving 14 bases between them. The CDR3 DNA is TGTGCCATCAGTCGAGGACAGATTAGCTCTGGGGCCAACGTCCTGACTTTC. Its translation: CAISRGQISSGANVLTF.

The chain uses TRBV11-1 and TRBJ1-1; D perhaps matches TRBD1 (5 bases). From germline, CDR1 is SGHAT and CDR2 FQDESV (reference sequence). This CDR3 contains 11 residues. The CDR3 region is CASSGLTEAFF. The CDR3 DNA sequence: TGTGCTTCCTCAGGGCTCACTGAAGCTTTCTTT.

A few counts support this clone. The gene calls are TRBV19 and TRBJ2-1, with 7 nucleotides matching TRBD2. The CDR3 sequence is 15 residues long. Germline lookup yields CDR1 LNHDA and CDR2 SQIVND (reference sequence). Losses at the gene ends were 3 bases for V and 0 bases for J; bases not matched to a gene: 2. CDR3 bases: TGTGCCAGTAGTATGCGGGAGAGCTCCTACAATGAGCAGTTCTTC. This sequence encodes CASSMRESSYNEQFF.

CDR3 region: CASSRADRGRTGELFF. Written as DNA, the CDR3 is TGTGCCAGTAGTAGGGCGGACAGGGGGCGTACCGGGGAGCTGTTTTTT. This chain connects TRBV19 to TRBJ2-2; 11 bases fit TRBD1. Germline V CDR1 and CDR2: LNHDA, SQIVND (reference sequence). The J segment lost 5 bases and the V segment lost 4 bases, leaving 6 bases of the junction unmatched. The CDR3 spans 16 residues.

The chain is built from TRBV6-1 and TRBJ2-7; 7 bases line up with TRBD2. Germline CDR1 and CDR2: MNHNS and SASEGT. The CDR3 runs to 12 residues. The junction had 10 bases not matched to a gene; V was cut back by 11 bases and J by 6 bases. DNA of the CDR3: TGTGCCGGGGGGAGGGCCCGGGGCGAGCAGTACTTC. Translated, it gives CAGGRARGEQYF.

The CDR3 loop reads CASSYSGHPQETQYF. The CDR3 DNA reads TGTGCCAGCAGTTACTCGGGACACCCTCAAGAGACCCAGTACTTC. The chain carries TRBV6-6 and TRBJ2-5, with D perhaps TRBD1 (6 bases). Germline V gives CDR1 MNHNY, CDR2 SVGAGI (reference sequence). The germline V and J ends were trimmed by 0 bases and 2 bases, with 10 bases remaining between them. The CDR3 extends over 15 amino acids.

This clone is classed as medium-sized. The chain has TRBV5-1 and TRBJ1-2; D is unclear. V dropped 5 bases and J dropped 3 bases, with 14 bases sitting between them. The CDR3 contains 14 residues. CDR1 and CDR2 from the germline V gene are SGHRS and YFSETQ. CDR3: CASRADPADYGYTF. In DNA form, the CDR3 reads TGCGCCAGCAGAGCCGACCCGGCGGACTATGGCTACACCTTC.

J is TRBJ1-4 and V is TRBV14; D might be TRBD1 (5 bases). Germline V gene lookup returns CDR1 SGHDN and CDR2 FVKESK. The CDR3 spans 14 residues. The V gene lost 3 bases and the J gene lost 8 bases, with 13 bases spanning the gap. Written as DNA, the CDR3 is TGTGCCAGCAGCCATGGTCAGGGAGGCGAAAAACTGTTTTTT. It translates to CASSHGQGGEKLFF. Supplemented by reference TRBV14 and TRBJ1-4, the full variable domain reads EAGVTQFPSHSVIEKGQTVTLRCDPISGHDNLYWYRRVMGKEIKFLLHFVKESKQDESGMPNNRFLAERTGGTYSTLKVQPAELEDSGVYFCASSHGQGGEKLFFGSGTQLSVL.

Only a few counts were recorded for this clone. The V and J genes are TRBV5-4 and TRBJ1-2; 10 positions match TRBD1. Trimming removed 3 bases from V and 8 bases from J; junction bases left unmatched: 4. The CDR3 has 13 amino acids. Germline V lookup: CDR1 SGHNT, CDR2 YYREEE (reference sequence). CDR3 loop: CASSYDRGLGYTF. The CDR3 coding sequence is TGTGCCAGCAGCTATGACAGGGGGCTCGGCTACACCTTC.

This chain links TRBV11-2 with TRBJ1-3; D call uncertain. The CDR3 consists of 14 residues. Between the trimmed V and J ends, which lost 2 bases and 1 base, there was a span of 6 bases. CDR1 and CDR2 from the germline V gene are SGHAT and FQNNGV. The CDR3 is CASSLRLSGNTIYF. In DNA form, the CDR3 reads TGTGCCAGCAGCTTAAGGCTTTCTGGAAACACCATATATTTT.

This sequence joins TRBV27 and TRBJ1-5; weak D call: TRBD1 (5 bases). Trimming stripped 5 bases from V and 3 bases from J, with 17 bases between. The CDR3 totals 16 residues. The germline V gene encodes CDR1 MNHEY and CDR2 SMNVEV (reference sequence). CDR3 residues: CASSRGAAGSNQPQHF. The CDR3 coding sequence is TGTGCCAGCAGTCGAGGGGCCGCGGGTTCCAATCAGCCCCAGCATTTT.

Remarks on this clone: One end of the junction is discordant with germline, which a read error may explain. The CDR3 bases are TGTGCCAGCAGTGAGTCCGGGACACTTAACTTC. Translated, it gives CASSESGTLNF. The chain couples TRBV6-6 to TRBJ1-2; the D gene is possibly TRBD1 (6 bases). Germline V gene sequence: CDR1 MNHNY, CDR2 SVGAGI (reference sequence). The CDR3 length is 11 residues.

The chain employs TRBV19 and TRBJ1-2; no reliable D call. CDR1 LNHDA and CDR2 SQIVND come from the germline V gene (reference sequence). The CDR3 runs 13 residues. The V and J ends lost 8 bases and 5 bases respectively, with 15 bases between them. CDR3 amino acids: CASLGYDLYGYTF. The CDR3 nucleotides are TGTGCCAGTCTCGGCTACGACCTTTATGGCTACACCTTC.

This chain uses TRBV14 with TRBJ2-1; either TRBD1 or TRBD2 may fit D (5 bases each). Trimming cost V 4 bases and J 0 bases, with 19 bases left between them. The CDR3 spans 18 residues. The germline V gene encodes CDR1 SGHDN and CDR2 FVKESK. The CDR3 sequence is CASSLEGSGASSYNEQFF. CDR3 nucleotides: TGTGCCAGCAGCCTTGAGGGGTCCGGGGCTAGCTCCTACAATGAGCAGTTCTTC.

V and J are TRBV21-1 and TRBJ2-7; TRBD2 reflects the table's D call only, with no check against the DNA. TRBV21-1 is classified as a pseudogene. This CDR3 is built from 17 residues. DNA of the CDR3: TGTGCCAGCAGCACCCTGCCCGGTGGTAGAGGAGCCTACGAGCAGTACTTC. Translation: CASSTLPGGRGAYEQYF.

The J gene is TRBJ2-1, the V gene TRBV19, with TRBD2 as a possible D gene (6 bases). V lost 5 bases and J 7 bases, leaving 15 bases between the germline ends. The CDR3 loop spans 14 amino acids. CDR1 is LNHDA, CDR2 SQIVND, per germline (reference sequence). The CDR3 coding sequence is TGTGCCAGTAGTGGGCCCCCAGGGACTAATGAGCAGTTCTTC. This codes for CASSGPPGTNEQFF.

The V and J genes are TRBV11-2 and TRBJ2-1; 10 bases map to TRBD1. Germline V CDR1 and CDR2: SGHAT, FQNNGV. The junction had 7 bases not matched to a gene; V was cut back by 5 bases and J by 3 bases. This CDR3 is built from 16 residues. The CDR3 nucleotides read TGTGCCAGCAGCCAAGGACAGGGGGAGTTCTACAATGAGCAGTTCTTC. Protein product: CASSQGQGEFYNEQFF. The entire variable domain, with the rest obtained from reference TRBV11-2 and TRBJ2-1, is as follows: EAGVAQSPRYKIIEKRQSVAFWCNPISGHATLYWYQQILGQGPKLLIQFQNNGVVDDSQLPKDRFSAERLKGVDSTLKIQPAKLEDSAVYLCASSQGQGEFYNEQFFGPGTRLTVL.

The chain links TRBV30 to TRBJ1-1; perhaps TRBD1 as D (5 bases). The CDR3 covers 14 residues. CDR1 is GTSNPN, CDR2 SVGIG, per germline (reference sequence). The V gene lost 3 bases and the J gene lost 10 bases, with 21 bases spanning the gap. CDR3 sequence: CAWSLGDLRPRAFF. The CDR3 bases are TGTGCCTGGAGCTTAGGGGACCTCCGGCCCCGAGCTTTCTTT.